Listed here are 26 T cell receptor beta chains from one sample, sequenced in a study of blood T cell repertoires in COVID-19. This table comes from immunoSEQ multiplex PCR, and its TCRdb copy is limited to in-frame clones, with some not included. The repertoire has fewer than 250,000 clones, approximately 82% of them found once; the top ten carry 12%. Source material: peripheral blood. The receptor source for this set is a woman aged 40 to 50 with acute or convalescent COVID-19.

Here the CDR3 reads CASSQGAPSGGNSEQFF. The CDR3 region has the DNA TGTGCCAGCAGCCAAGGGGCCCCATCGGGGGGGAACTCGGAGCAGTTCTTC. V is TRBV3-1 (or the pseudogene TRBV3-2) and J is TRBJ2-1; TRBD2 matches 8 bases. The trim removed 1 base at V and 10 bases at J, leaving 15 bases unmatched. Germline V gene lookup returns CDR1 LGHDT and CDR2 YNNKEL (reference sequence). The CDR3 is 17 amino acids.

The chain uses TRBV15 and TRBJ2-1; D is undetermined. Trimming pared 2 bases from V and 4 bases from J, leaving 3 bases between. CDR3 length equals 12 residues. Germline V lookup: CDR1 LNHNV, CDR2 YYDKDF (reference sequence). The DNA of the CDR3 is TGTGCCACCAGCAGACTTTACAATGAGCAGTTCTTC. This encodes CATSRLYNEQFF.

The CDR3 protein is CASSQDTASGGYTGELFF. CDR3 coding DNA: TGTGCCAGCAGCCAAGATACGGCTAGCGGGGGGTACACCGGGGAGCTGTTTTTT. V and J are TRBV3-1 (or the pseudogene TRBV3-2) and TRBJ2-2, with TRBD2 matching over 11 bases. The CDR3 contains 18 residues. Germline assignment: CDR1 LGHDT and CDR2 YNNKEL (reference sequence). Trimming took 0 bases from V and 3 from J; bases not matched to a gene: 6.

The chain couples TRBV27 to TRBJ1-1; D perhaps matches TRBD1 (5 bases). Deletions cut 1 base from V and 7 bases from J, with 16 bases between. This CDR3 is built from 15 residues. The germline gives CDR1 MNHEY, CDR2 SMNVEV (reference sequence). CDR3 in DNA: TGTGCCAGCAGTTTATTGGGGAGGGGAGGGATTGAAGCTTTCTTT. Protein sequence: CASSLLGRGGIEAFF.

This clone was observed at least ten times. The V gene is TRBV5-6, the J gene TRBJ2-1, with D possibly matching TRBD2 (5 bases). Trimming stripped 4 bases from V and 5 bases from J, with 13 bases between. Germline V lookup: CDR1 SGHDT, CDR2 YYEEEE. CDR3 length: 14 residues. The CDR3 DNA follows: TGTGCCAGCAGCCCTGACGGACTTAACAATGAGCAGTTCTTC. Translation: CASSPDGLNNEQFF.

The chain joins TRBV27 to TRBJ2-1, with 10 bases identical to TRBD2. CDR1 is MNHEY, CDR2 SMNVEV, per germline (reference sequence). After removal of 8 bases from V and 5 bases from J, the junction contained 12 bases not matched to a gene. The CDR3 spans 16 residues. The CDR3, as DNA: TGTGCCAGCGGGGACCTAGCGGGAGCATATGACAATGAGCAGTTCTTC. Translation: CASGDLAGAYDNEQFF.

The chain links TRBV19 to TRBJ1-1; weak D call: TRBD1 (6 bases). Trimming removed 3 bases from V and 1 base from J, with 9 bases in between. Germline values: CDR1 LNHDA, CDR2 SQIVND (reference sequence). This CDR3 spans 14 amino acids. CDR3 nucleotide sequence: TGTGCCAGTAGTATGCAGGGGACGAACACTGAAGCTTTCTTT. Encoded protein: CASSMQGTNTEAFF. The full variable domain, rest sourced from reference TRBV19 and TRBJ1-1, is DGGITQSPKYLFRKEGQNVTLSCEQNLNHDAMYWYRQDPGQGLRLIYYSQIVNDFQKGDIAEGYSVSREKKESFPLTVTSAQKNPTAFYLCASSMQGTNTEAFFGQGTRLTVV.

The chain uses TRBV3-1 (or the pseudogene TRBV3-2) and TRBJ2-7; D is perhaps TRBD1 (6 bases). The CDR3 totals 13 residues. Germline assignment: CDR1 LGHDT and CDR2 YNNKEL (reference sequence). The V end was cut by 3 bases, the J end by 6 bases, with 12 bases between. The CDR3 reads CASSHLDRREQYF. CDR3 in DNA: TGTGCCAGCAGCCATCTCGACAGGCGCGAGCAGTACTTC.

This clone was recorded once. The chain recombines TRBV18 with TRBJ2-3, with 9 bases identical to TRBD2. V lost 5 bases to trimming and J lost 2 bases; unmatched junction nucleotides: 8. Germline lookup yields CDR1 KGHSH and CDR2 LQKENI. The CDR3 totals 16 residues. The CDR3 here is CASSSTGLAFTDTQYF. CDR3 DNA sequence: TGTGCCAGCTCATCAACCGGACTAGCGTTCACAGATACGCAGTATTTT.

The DNA of the CDR3 is TGTGCCAGCAGCTCCTTAGCGGGAGATTCCTACGAGCAGTACTTC. It codes for CASSSLAGDSYEQYF. The chain uses TRBV7-9 and TRBJ2-7, with TRBD2 matching 9 bases. Germline V gene data show CDR1 as SEHNR and CDR2 as FQNEAQ (reference sequence). The CDR3 runs to 15 residues. J gave up 1 base and V 4 bases, and 5 bases lay outside the gene matches.

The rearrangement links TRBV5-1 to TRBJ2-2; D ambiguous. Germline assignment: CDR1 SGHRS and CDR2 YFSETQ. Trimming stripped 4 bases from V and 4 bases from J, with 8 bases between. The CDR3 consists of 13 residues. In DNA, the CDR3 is TGCGCCAGCAGCCCCCTTCTCACCGGGGAGCTGTTTTTT. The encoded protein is CASSPLLTGELFF.

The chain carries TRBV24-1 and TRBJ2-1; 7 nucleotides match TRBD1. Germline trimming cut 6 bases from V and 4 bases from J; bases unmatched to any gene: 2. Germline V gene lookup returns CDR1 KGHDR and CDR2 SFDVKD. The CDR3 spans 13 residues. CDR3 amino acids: CATSKTGYNEQFF. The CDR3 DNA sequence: TGTGCCACCAGTAAGACAGGGTACAATGAGCAGTTCTTC.

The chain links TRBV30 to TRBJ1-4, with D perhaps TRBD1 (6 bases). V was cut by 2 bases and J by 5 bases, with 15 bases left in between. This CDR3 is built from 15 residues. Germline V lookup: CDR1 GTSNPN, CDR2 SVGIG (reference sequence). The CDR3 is CAWSIKPGVNEKLFF. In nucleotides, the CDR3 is TGTGCCTGGAGTATAAAGCCAGGGGTAAATGAAAAACTGTTTTTT.

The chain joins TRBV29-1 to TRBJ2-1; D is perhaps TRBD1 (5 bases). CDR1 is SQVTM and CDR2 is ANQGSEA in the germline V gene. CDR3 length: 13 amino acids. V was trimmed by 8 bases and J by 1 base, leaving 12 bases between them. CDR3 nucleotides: TGCAGCACCGCAAGGGGTTCCTACAATGAGCAGTTCTTC. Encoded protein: CSTARGSYNEQFF.

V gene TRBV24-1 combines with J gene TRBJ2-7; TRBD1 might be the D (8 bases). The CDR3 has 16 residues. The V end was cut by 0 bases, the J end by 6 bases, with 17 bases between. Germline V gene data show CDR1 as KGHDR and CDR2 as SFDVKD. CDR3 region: CATSDLKQGEGGEQYF. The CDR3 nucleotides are TGTGCCACCAGTGATTTGAAACAGGGGGAGGGAGGCGAGCAGTACTTC.

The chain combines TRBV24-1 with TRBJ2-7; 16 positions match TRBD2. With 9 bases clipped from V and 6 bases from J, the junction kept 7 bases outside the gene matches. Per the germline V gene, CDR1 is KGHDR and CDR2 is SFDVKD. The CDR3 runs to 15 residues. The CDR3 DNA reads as TGTGCCACCGCCGCGGGACTAGCGGGAGGGGGCGAGCAGTACTTC. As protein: CATAAGLAGGGEQYF.

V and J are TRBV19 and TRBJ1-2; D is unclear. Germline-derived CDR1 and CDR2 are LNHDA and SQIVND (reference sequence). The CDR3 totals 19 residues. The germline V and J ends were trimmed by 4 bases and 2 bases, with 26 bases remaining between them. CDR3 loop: CASSNIDLSEGVENYGYTF. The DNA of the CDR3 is TGTGCCAGTAGTAACATCGATTTAAGTGAGGGAGTTGAGAACTATGGCTACACCTTC.

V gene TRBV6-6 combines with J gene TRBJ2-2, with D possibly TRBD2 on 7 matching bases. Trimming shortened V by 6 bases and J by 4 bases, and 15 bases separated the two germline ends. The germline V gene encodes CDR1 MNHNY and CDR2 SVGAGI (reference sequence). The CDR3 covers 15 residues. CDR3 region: CASSPQGGGTGELFF. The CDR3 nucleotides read TGTGCCAGCAGCCCACAGGGAGGGGGCACCGGGGAGCTGTTTTTT.

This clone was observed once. In DNA form, the CDR3 reads TGTGCCAGCAGCTTCTGGAACAGGGGGAGAACCTACTCTGGAAACACCATATATTTT. Translation: CASSFWNRGRTYSGNTIYF. This sequence joins TRBV5-8 and TRBJ1-3, with 8 bases aligning to TRBD1. The CDR3 is 19 residues long. Trimming at V came to 2 bases and at J to 0 bases, leaving 13 bases not matched to a gene. Germline CDR1 and CDR2: SGHTS and YDEGEE.

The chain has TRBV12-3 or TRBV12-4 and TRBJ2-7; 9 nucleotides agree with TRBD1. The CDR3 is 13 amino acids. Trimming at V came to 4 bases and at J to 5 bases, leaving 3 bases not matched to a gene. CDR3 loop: CASSSGTGNEQYF. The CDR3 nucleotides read TGTGCCAGCAGTTCCGGGACAGGGAACGAGCAGTACTTC.

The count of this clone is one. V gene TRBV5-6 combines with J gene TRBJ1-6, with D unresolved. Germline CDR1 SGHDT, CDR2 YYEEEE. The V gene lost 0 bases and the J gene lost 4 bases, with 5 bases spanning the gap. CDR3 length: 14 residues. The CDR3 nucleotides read TGTGCCAGCAGCTTGGACAGTTATAATTCACCCCTCCACTTT. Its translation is CASSLDSYNSPLHF.

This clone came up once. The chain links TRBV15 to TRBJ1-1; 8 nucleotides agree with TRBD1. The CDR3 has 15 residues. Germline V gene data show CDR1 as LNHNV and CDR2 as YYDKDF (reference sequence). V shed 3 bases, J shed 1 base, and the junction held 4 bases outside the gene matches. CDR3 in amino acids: CATSRDRVSNTEAFF. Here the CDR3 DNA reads TGTGCCACCAGCAGGGACAGGGTGTCGAACACTGAAGCTTTCTTT.

CDR3 DNA: TGCACCAGCAGTGTGGTTAGCGGGAGGGATACGGCGGGCACCGGGGAGCTGTTTTTT. Residues: CTSSVVSGRDTAGTGELFF. This rearrangement joins TRBV1 to TRBJ2-2; TRBD2 is the table's D call and was not checked against the DNA. TRBV1 is a documented pseudogene. The CDR3 extends over 19 amino acids.

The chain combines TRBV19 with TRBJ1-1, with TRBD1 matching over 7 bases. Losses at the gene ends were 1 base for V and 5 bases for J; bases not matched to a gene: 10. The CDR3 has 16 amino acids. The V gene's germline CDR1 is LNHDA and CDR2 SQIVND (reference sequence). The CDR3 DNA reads TGTGCCAGTAGTATAGCCCGACAGGGAAGGAGGACTGAAGCTTTCTTT. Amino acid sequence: CASSIARQGRRTEAFF. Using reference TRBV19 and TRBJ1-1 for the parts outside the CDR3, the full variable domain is DGGITQSPKYLFRKEGQNVTLSCEQNLNHDAMYWYRQDPGQGLRLIYYSQIVNDFQKGDIAEGYSVSREKKESFPLTVTSAQKNPTAFYLCASSIARQGRRTEAFFGQGTRLTVV.

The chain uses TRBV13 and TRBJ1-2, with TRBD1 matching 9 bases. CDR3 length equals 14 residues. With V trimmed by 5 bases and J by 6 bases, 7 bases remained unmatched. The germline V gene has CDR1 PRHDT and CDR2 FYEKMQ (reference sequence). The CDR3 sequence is CASSLGQGIDGYTF. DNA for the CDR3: TGTGCCAGCAGCCTCGGACAGGGGATCGATGGCTACACCTTC.

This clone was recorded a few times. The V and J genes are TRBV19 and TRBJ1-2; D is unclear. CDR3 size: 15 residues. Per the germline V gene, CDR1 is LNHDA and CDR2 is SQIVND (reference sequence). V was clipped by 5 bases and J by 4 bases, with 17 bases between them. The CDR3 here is CASSPLLADSYGYTF. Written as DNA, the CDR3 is TGTGCCAGTAGTCCCCTCCTTGCAGATTCCTATGGCTACACCTTC.